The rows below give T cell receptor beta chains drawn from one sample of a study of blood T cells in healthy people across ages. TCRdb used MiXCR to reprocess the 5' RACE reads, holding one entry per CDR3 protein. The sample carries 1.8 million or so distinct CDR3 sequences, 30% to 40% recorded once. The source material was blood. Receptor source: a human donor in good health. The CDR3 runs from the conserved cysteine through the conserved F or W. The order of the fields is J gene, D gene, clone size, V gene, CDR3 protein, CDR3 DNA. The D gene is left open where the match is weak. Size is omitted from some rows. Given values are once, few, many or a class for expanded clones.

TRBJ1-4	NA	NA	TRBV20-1	CSARDGGAEKLFF	TGCAGTGCTAGAGATGGGGGCGCTGAAAAACTGTTTTTT
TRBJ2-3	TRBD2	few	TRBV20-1	CSARDEPGLVVDTQYF	TGCAGTGCTAGAGACGAACCGGGACTAGTCGTAGATACGCAGTATTTT
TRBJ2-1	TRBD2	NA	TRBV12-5	CASGFQTSGGPNEQFF	TGTGCTAGTGGTTTCCAAACTAGCGGGGGCCCCAATGAGCAGTTCTTC
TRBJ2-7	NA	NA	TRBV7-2	CASSRTVGAPYEQYF	TGTGCCAGCAGCCGAACAGTGGGGGCCCCCTACGAGCAGTACTTC
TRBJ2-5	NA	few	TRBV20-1	CSAGQYQETQYF	TGCAGTGCTGGACAGTACCAAGAGACCCAGTACTTC
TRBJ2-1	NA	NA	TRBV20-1	CSANKYYRDNEQFF	TGCAGTGCCAACAAATACTACAGGGACAATGAGCAGTTCTTC
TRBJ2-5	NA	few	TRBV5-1	CASSLERPQQETQYF	TGCGCCAGCAGCTTGGAACGGCCTCAGCAAGAGACCCAGTACTTC
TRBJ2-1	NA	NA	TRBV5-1	CASGAGAIYNEQFF	TGCGCCAGCGGGGCGGGGGCTATCTACAATGAGCAGTTCTTC
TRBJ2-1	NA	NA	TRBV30	CAWSVGPGGGNEQFF	TGTGCCTGGAGTGTAGGCCCTGGGGGCGGCAATGAGCAGTTCTTC
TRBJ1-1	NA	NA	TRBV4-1	CASSARDHFGAEAFF	TGCGCCAGCAGCGCTCGGGACCACTTTGGGGCTGAAGCTTTCTTT
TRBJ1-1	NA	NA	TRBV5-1	CASSLEAPGIAFF	TGCGCCAGCAGCTTGGAGGCTCCAGGGATAGCTTTCTTT
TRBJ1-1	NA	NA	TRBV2	CASLRHLERQKNTEAFF	TGTGCCAGTCTCCGCCACCTTGAAAGACAGAAGAACACTGAAGCTTTCTTT
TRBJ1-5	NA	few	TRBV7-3	CASSPTHRGPQHF	TGTGCCAGCAGCCCTACGCACCGAGGGCCCCAGCATTTT